These 28 T cell receptor beta chains came from one sample sequenced in a study of blood T cell repertoires in COVID-19. Measured with immunoSEQ multiplex PCR; TCRdb has only the in-frame clones, and not every one. This sample has 80,000 or so clones, with roughly 78% found just once. Sequencing input: peripheral blood. The source of these receptors is a human donor in a cohort sampled during active COVID-19.

The chain employs TRBV24-1 and TRBJ2-3, with TRBD2 as a possible D gene (6 bases). The CDR3 extends over 13 amino acids. V lost 7 bases and J 6 bases, leaving 13 bases between the germline ends. Germline V gene data show CDR1 as KGHDR and CDR2 as SFDVKD. The CDR3 DNA is TGTGCCACCAGCCGGGACTTGGGGGATACGCAGTATTTT. This encodes CATSRDLGDTQYF.

V is TRBV15 and J is TRBJ2-7; TRBD2 is a possible D gene (6 bases). The germline CDR1 and CDR2 sequences are LNHNV and YYDKDF (reference sequence). CDR3 length: 16 amino acids. Trimming took off 1 base at V and 0 bases at J, with 13 bases between the two ends. CDR3 in DNA: TGTGCCACCAGCAGAGGGGCGGGGAAGAGCTCCTACGAGCAGTACTTC. Translating gives CATSRGAGKSSYEQYF.

This rearrangement joins TRBV6-5 to TRBJ1-1; TRBD1 agrees at 9 bases. The CDR3 totals 14 residues. Germline V gene data show CDR1 as MNHEY and CDR2 as SVGAGI. V gave up 7 bases and J gave up 4 bases; unmatched junction bases: 7. The CDR3 spells CASIMTGGLTEAFF. CDR3 nucleotide sequence: TGTGCCAGCATTATGACAGGGGGACTCACTGAAGCTTTCTTT.

CDR3 sequence reads: CASRRRGAGGSTDTQYF. The DNA of the CDR3 is TGTGCCAGCAGACGGCGAGGCGCGGGGGGAAGCACAGATACGCAGTATTTT. The chain carries TRBV7-2 and TRBJ2-3; 8 bases line up with TRBD2. The J segment lost 0 bases and the V segment lost 6 bases, leaving 11 bases of the junction unmatched. CDR1 and CDR2 from the germline V gene are SGHTA and FQGNSA. The CDR3 contains 17 residues.

CDR3 region: CASSVSPQDRGQETQYF. The DNA of the CDR3 is TGTGCCAGCAGCGTATCTCCACAGGACAGGGGACAAGAGACCCAGTACTTC. The chain uses TRBV9 and TRBJ2-5, with 9 bases matching TRBD1. CDR3 length: 17 amino acids. After removal of 1 base from V and 2 bases from J, the junction contained 9 bases not matched to a gene. The germline V gene encodes CDR1 SGDLS and CDR2 YYNGEE.

The chain links TRBV10-3 to TRBJ1-4; D gene uncertain. The germline V and J ends were trimmed by 4 bases and 0 bases, with 9 bases remaining between them. CDR3 length: 15 amino acids. The germline CDR1 and CDR2 sequences are ENHRY and SYGVKD. CDR3 region: CAISASGATNEKLFF. CDR3 coding DNA: TGTGCCATCAGTGCCAGTGGAGCAACTAATGAAAAACTGTTTTTT.

Here the CDR3 DNA reads TGTGCCAGTAGGCGACAGGGATGGGATTCGGGTCAGCCCCAGCATTTT. This translates into CASRRQGWDSGQPQHF. The V gene is TRBV19, the J gene TRBJ1-5, with 7 nucleotides matching TRBD1. Per the germline V gene, CDR1 is LNHDA and CDR2 is SQIVND (reference sequence). V was clipped by 6 bases and J by 6 bases; unmatched bases: 14. The CDR3 totals 16 residues. Supplemented by reference TRBV19 and TRBJ1-5, the full variable domain reads DGGITQSPKYLFRKEGQNVTLSCEQNLNHDAMYWYRQDPGQGLRLIYYSQIVNDFQKGDIAEGYSVSREKKESFPLTVTSAQKNPTAFYLCASRRQGWDSGQPQHFGDGTRLSIL.

This clone has only a few counts. The chain links TRBV5-1 to TRBJ2-3; 14 bases match TRBD2. V trimming: 4 bases; J trimming: 5 bases; junction bases outside the gene matches: 9. This CDR3 comprises 17 residues. From germline, CDR1 is SGHRS and CDR2 YFSETQ. In DNA, the CDR3 is TGCGCCAGCAGCGGGGGACTAGCGGGGGCCGTGGGAGATACGCAGTATTTT. It codes for CASSGGLAGAVGDTQYF.

The chain is built from TRBV5-6 and TRBJ2-7; 7 bases are a match to TRBD1. The V and J ends lost 4 bases and 0 bases, in that order; junction bases with no gene match: 10. The CDR3 totals 16 residues. Germline loops: CDR1 SGHDT, CDR2 YYEEEE. The CDR3 spells CASSPATGFVSYEQYF. CDR3 sequence (DNA): TGTGCCAGCAGCCCAGCGACAGGGTTCGTCTCCTACGAGCAGTACTTC. The full variable domain, completed using reference TRBV5-6 and TRBJ2-7, is DAGVTQSPTHLIKTRGQQVTLRCSPKSGHDTVSWYQQALGQGPQFIFQYYEEEERQRGNFPDRFSGHQFPNYSSELNVNALLLGDSALYLCASSPATGFVSYEQYFGPGTRLTVT.

The chain employs TRBV5-4 and TRBJ2-3, with 13 nucleotides matching TRBD2. V lost 3 bases and J lost 5; bases outside the gene matches: 6. The CDR3 covers 16 residues. Per germline, CDR1 SGHNT and CDR2 YYREEE (reference sequence). The DNA for the CDR3 is TGTGCCAGCAGCTACCGACTAGCGGGGGGTCAAGATACGCAGTATTTT. Encoded protein: CASSYRLAGGQDTQYF.

The rearrangement joins TRBV3-1 (or the pseudogene TRBV3-2) to TRBJ2-7, with TRBD1 identical over 7 bases. The length of the CDR3 is 13 residues. Losses at the gene ends were 3 bases for V and 1 base for J; bases not matched to a gene: 0. The germline V gene encodes CDR1 LGHDT and CDR2 YNNKEL (reference sequence). This chain's CDR3 is CASSQTGSYEQYF. The DNA for the CDR3 is TGTGCCAGCAGCCAGACAGGGTCCTACGAGCAGTACTTC.

This chain connects TRBV5-4 to TRBJ2-5; 14 bases align to TRBD2. CDR3 length: 16 amino acids. The V and J ends lost 4 bases and 5 bases, in that order; junction bases with no gene match: 7. Germline loops: CDR1 SGHNT, CDR2 YYREEE (reference sequence). CDR3 bases: TGTGCCAGCAGCCTAGGGACTAGCGGGGGTAGGGAGACCCAGTACTTC. This gives the protein CASSLGTSGGRETQYF.

The rearrangement uses TRBV5-8 and TRBJ1-2; D gene ambiguous. Germline assignment: CDR1 SGHTS and CDR2 YDEGEE. The CDR3 length is 14 residues. V shed 0 bases and J shed 4 bases, with 10 bases lying between them. Written as DNA, the CDR3 is TGTGCCAGCAGCTTGGTACAGACGATCTATGGCTACACCTTC. The encoded protein is CASSLVQTIYGYTF. The variable domain in full, completed from reference TRBV5-8 and TRBJ1-2, reads EAGVTQSPTHLIKTRGQQATLRCSPISGHTSVYWYQQALGLGLQFLLWYDEGEERNRGNFPPRFSGRQFPNYSSELNVNALELEDSALYLCASSLVQTIYGYTFGSGTRLTVV.

The rearrangement joins TRBV5-1 to TRBJ2-2; 11 bases match TRBD1. The J segment lost 3 bases and the V segment lost 6 bases, leaving 7 bases of the junction unmatched. This CDR3 has 16 residues. The germline gives CDR1 SGHRS, CDR2 YFSETQ. The CDR3 loop reads CASTSGQGAHTGELFF. The CDR3 coding sequence is TGCGCCAGCACCTCTGGACAGGGGGCCCACACCGGGGAGCTGTTTTTT.

The chain carries TRBV23-1 and TRBJ1-5; TRBD1 might be the D (6 bases). TRBV23-1 carries the ORF label, with uncertain function. Trimming left V 0 bases short and J 3 bases short, with 12 bases between. The CDR3 runs 16 residues. The CDR3: CASSQSPGVDNQPQHF. CDR3 nucleotide sequence: TGCGCCAGCAGTCAATCGCCAGGGGTAGACAATCAGCCCCAGCATTTT.

CDR3 nucleotide sequence: TGCAGCGCCGGGACAGCGAACTATGGCTACACCTTC. Translated: CSAGTANYGYTF. The chain carries TRBV29-1 and TRBJ1-2; TRBD1 agrees at 7 bases. Losses at the gene ends were 7 bases for V and 2 bases for J; bases not matched to a gene: 4. Germline V gene lookup returns CDR1 SQVTM and CDR2 ANQGSEA. The CDR3 has 12 amino acids.

This clone was detected a few times. This chain joins TRBV7-8 and TRBJ2-2; D is ambiguous. This CDR3 spans 16 amino acids. CDR1 is SGHVS, CDR2 FQNEAQ, per germline. V shed 5 bases and J shed 5 bases, with 18 bases lying between them. CDR3 nucleotides: TGTGCCAGCAGCCCCTCTAGATTCCAGAAGACCGGGGAGCTGTTTTTT. Residues: CASSPSRFQKTGELFF.

This chain connects TRBV13 to TRBJ2-7; TRBD2 matches at 12 bases. CDR1 PRHDT and CDR2 FYEKMQ come from the germline V gene (reference sequence). With 4 bases clipped from V and 3 bases from J, the junction kept 7 bases outside the gene matches. The CDR3 is 16 amino acids. The DNA for the CDR3 is TGTGCCAGCAGCTCAACTCGACTAGCGGGGGACTACGAGCAGTACTTC. Translation: CASSSTRLAGDYEQYF.

The V gene is TRBV6-5, the J gene TRBJ1-5; the D is unclear. The germline V gene has CDR1 MNHEY and CDR2 SVGAGI. Trimming pared 5 bases from V and 4 bases from J, leaving 12 bases between. This CDR3 region has 14 residues. CDR3 in amino acids: CASSPREVNQPQHF. The CDR3 DNA follows: TGTGCCAGCAGTCCCCGAGAGGTTAATCAGCCCCAGCATTTT.

The CDR3 DNA reads as TGTGCCAGCAGTTTATACGGACAGCAAGAGACCCAGTACTTC. Its translation: CASSLYGQQETQYF. This chain links TRBV27 with TRBJ2-5, with a weak D call TRBD1 (6 bases). Germline V gives CDR1 MNHEY, CDR2 SMNVEV (reference sequence). This CDR3 has 14 amino acids. Deletions cut 1 base from V and 2 bases from J, with 8 bases between.

The chain recombines TRBV6-6 with TRBJ2-7; 7 bases align to TRBD1. The ends lost 2 bases at V and 6 bases at J; junction bases unmatched: 13. The CDR3 totals 16 residues. Germline-derived CDR1 and CDR2 are MNHNY and SVGAGI (reference sequence). The CDR3 bases are TGTGCCAGCAGTTACGGGGCCGAGGGGGCTCTGTCCGAGCAGTACTTC. This gives the protein CASSYGAEGALSEQYF.

This chain links TRBV5-1 with TRBJ2-7; 7 nucleotides line up with TRBD1. V shed 3 bases, J shed 2 bases, and the junction held 8 bases outside the gene matches. Germline V gene sequence: CDR1 SGHRS, CDR2 YFSETQ. The CDR3 contains 15 residues. This CDR3 is CASSSQPGQTYEQYF. DNA of the CDR3: TGCGCCAGCAGCTCACAACCGGGACAGACCTACGAGCAGTACTTC.

The chain carries TRBV5-1 and TRBJ1-1; TRBD1 is a possible D gene (6 bases). Germline V CDR1 and CDR2: SGHRS, YFSETQ. The V and J ends lost 4 bases and 2 bases respectively, with 9 bases between them. This CDR3 comprises 13 residues. This CDR3 reads CASSPGTNTEAFF. The CDR3 DNA reads TGCGCCAGCAGCCCCGGGACAAACACTGAAGCTTTCTTT.

This sequence joins TRBV4-1 and TRBJ2-1; 8 bases are a match to TRBD2. Trimming cost V 4 bases and J 8 bases; bases outside gene matches: 13. CDR1 and CDR2 (germline): MGHRA, YSYEKL. CDR3 length: 16 residues. The CDR3 protein is CASSPRVGGGIDEQFF. As DNA, the CDR3 is TGCGCCAGCAGCCCCCGGGTGGGCGGGGGGATCGATGAGCAGTTCTTC.

J is TRBJ2-5 and V is TRBV7-9; the D gene is possibly TRBD2 (7 bases). V was clipped by 5 bases and J by 5 bases, with 18 bases between them. The germline V gene encodes CDR1 SEHNR and CDR2 FQNEAQ (reference sequence). This CDR3 region has 15 residues. Here the CDR3 reads CASSVGGPTPETQYF. CDR3 bases: TGTGCCAGCAGCGTCGGGGGGCCCACCCCCGAGACCCAGTACTTC. The full variable domain, with the rest looked up from reference TRBV7-9 and TRBJ2-5, is DTGVSQNPRHKITKRGQNVTFRCDPISEHNRLYWYRQTLGQGPEFLTYFQNEAQLEKSRLLSDRFSAERPKGSFSTLEIQRTEQGDSAMYLCASSVGGPTPETQYFGPGTRLLVL.

The chain combines TRBV3-1 (or the pseudogene TRBV3-2) with TRBJ2-6; TRBD2 might be the D (5 bases). V was cut by 4 bases and J by 1 base, with 8 bases left in between. The CDR3 extends over 15 amino acids. The V gene's germline CDR1 is LGHDT and CDR2 YNNKEL (reference sequence). The CDR3 sequence: CASSRPGSGANVLTF. CDR3 in DNA: TGTGCCAGCAGCCGCCCGGGGTCTGGGGCCAACGTCCTGACTTTC.

The chain is built from TRBV19 and TRBJ1-6; 9 nucleotides align to TRBD1. The V and J ends lost 4 bases and 10 bases, in that order; junction bases with no gene match: 5. The CDR3 is 14 amino acids. Germline V lookup: CDR1 LNHDA, CDR2 SQIVND (reference sequence). CDR3 sequence: CASSTTGGNSPLHF. The CDR3, as DNA: TGTGCCAGTAGTACGACAGGGGGAAACTCACCCCTCCACTTT.

The chain has TRBV5-6 and TRBJ1-6, with 9 bases that match TRBD1. In germline, CDR1 is SGHDT, CDR2 YYEEEE. J was trimmed by 7 bases and V by 3 bases; bases with no gene match: 14. CDR3 size: 18 residues. This chain's CDR3 is CASSSGTGKIGGNSPLHF. The CDR3 DNA is TGTGCCAGCAGCTCCGGGACAGGGAAAATAGGAGGAAATTCACCCCTCCACTTT.